Below, 28 T cell receptor beta chains from the same sample are listed, as sequenced in a study of T cell responses to AZD1222 COVID-19 vaccine. The data were produced by immunoSEQ multiplex PCR, yet TCRdb's version contains in-frame clones alone and is incomplete. The table includes over 90,000 clones, about 90% detected once. The specimen comprised peripheral blood, sampled on day 0 of AZD1222 vaccination. The receptors here all came from an adult in good health.

The chain carries TRBV19 and TRBJ1-5; the D gene is possibly TRBD1 (5 bases). Germline values: CDR1 LNHDA, CDR2 SQIVND (reference sequence). Trimming cost V 8 bases and J 0 bases, with 11 bases left between them. The CDR3 sequence is 14 residues long. The CDR3 is CASSQEYSNQPQHF. CDR3 bases: TGTGCCAGTTCACAGGAGTATAGCAATCAGCCCCAGCATTTT.

This chain links TRBV11-2 with TRBJ1-2; D is unresolved. CDR3 length equals 17 residues. Germline CDR1 reads SGHAT; CDR2 reads FQNNGV. V gave up 4 bases and J gave up 2 bases, with 20 bases separating them. The CDR3 nucleotides are TGTGCCAGCAGCTCCGGCTGGAGCGATACACCGAACTATGGCTACACCTTC. Translating gives CASSSGWSDTPNYGYTF.

The chain combines TRBV30 with TRBJ2-7; D might be TRBD2 (6 bases). Trimming took 0 bases from V and 7 from J, leaving 13 bases between them. Germline-derived CDR1 and CDR2 are GTSNPN and SVGIG (reference sequence). CDR3 length equals 13 residues. Here the CDR3 DNA reads TGTGCCTGGAGTGTTGGCGGGACCCCGGAGCAGTACTTC. Its protein is CAWSVGGTPEQYF.

The chain carries TRBV5-5 and TRBJ1-4, with no clear D. This CDR3 comprises 16 residues. V dropped 1 base and J dropped 0 bases, with 10 bases sitting between them. The germline CDR1 and CDR2 sequences are SGHKS and YYEKEE (reference sequence). CDR3 residues: CASSLWGDTTNEKLFF. CDR3 DNA sequence: TGTGCCAGCAGCTTGTGGGGAGACACAACTAATGAAAAACTGTTTTTT.

The chain has TRBV10-2 and TRBJ2-2; D not resolved. Trimming removed 7 bases from V and 8 bases from J, with 14 bases in between. Germline-derived CDR1 and CDR2 are WSHSY and SAAADI. This CDR3 contains 13 residues. The CDR3 region is CASKLSPSGELFF. Written as DNA, the CDR3 is TGCGCCAGCAAACTTTCCCCCTCGGGGGAGCTGTTTTTT.

V gene TRBV18 combines with J gene TRBJ1-1; D is perhaps TRBD1 (6 bases). The CDR3 spans 14 residues. V shed 7 bases and J shed 2 bases, with 14 bases lying between them. Germline CDR1 reads KGHSH; CDR2 reads LQKENI. This chain's CDR3 is CASLGDMANTEAFF. DNA of the CDR3: TGTGCCAGCTTGGGGGACATGGCTAACACTGAAGCTTTCTTT.

The chain joins TRBV28 to TRBJ2-5, with a tentative D call TRBD2 (6 bases). The CDR3 loop spans 15 amino acids. Germline V gene data show CDR1 as MDHEN and CDR2 as SYDVKM. V lost 6 bases, J lost 4 bases, and 18 bases lay in between. The CDR3 loop reads CASSLGTVVGETQYF. The CDR3 DNA sequence: TGTGCCAGCAGCCTCGGGACTGTCGTGGGAGAGACCCAGTACTTC. The whole variable domain, remainder taken from reference TRBV28 and TRBJ2-5, is DVKVTQSSRYLVKRTGEKVFLECVQDMDHENMFWYRQDPGLGLRLIYFSYDVKMKEKGDIPEGYSVSREKKERFSLILESASTNQTSMYLCASSLGTVVGETQYFGPGTRLLVL.

This clone was seen just once. V and J are TRBV5-4 and TRBJ1-2, with D tentatively TRBD1 (5 bases). V lost 4 bases, J lost 10 bases, and 20 bases lay in between. The CDR3 totals 14 residues. Germline values: CDR1 SGHNT, CDR2 YYREEE (reference sequence). The CDR3 DNA follows: TGTGCCAGCAGCCCGTGGGGGGTATCTAACGACTACACCTTC. It yields the protein CASSPWGVSNDYTF.

The chain is built from TRBV10-3 and TRBJ2-3, with D perhaps matching TRBD2 (5 bases). This CDR3 comprises 15 residues. V was clipped by 6 bases and J by 3 bases, with 16 bases between them. Per the germline V gene, CDR1 is ENHRY and CDR2 is SYGVKD. The DNA for the CDR3 is TGTGCCATCAGCGAGCTAGCTCGGGCAACAGATACGCAGTATTTT. It codes for CAISELARATDTQYF.

This clone was observed a single time. V is TRBV12-3 or TRBV12-4 and J is TRBJ1-5; D is ambiguous. The CDR3 contains 12 residues. V lost 3 bases and J lost 6, with 6 bases in between. CDR3 sequence: CASSFSRQPQHF. CDR3 sequence (DNA): TGTGCCAGCAGTTTTAGCCGTCAGCCCCAGCATTTT.

This chain joins TRBV11-3 and TRBJ1-1, with D perhaps TRBD1 (5 bases). The CDR3 has 13 residues. Germline CDR1 SGHNT, CDR2 YENEEA. Trimming pared 5 bases from V and 4 bases from J, leaving 11 bases between. The chain's CDR3 is CASSRRDSTEAFF. The CDR3 bases are TGTGCCAGCAGCCGTCGTGACAGCACTGAAGCTTTCTTT. Supplemented by reference TRBV11-3 and TRBJ1-1, the full variable domain reads EAGVVQSPRYKIIEKKQPVAFWCNPISGHNTLYWYLQNLGQGPELLIRYENEEAVDDSQLPKDRFSAERLKGVDSTLKIQPAELGDSAVYLCASSRRDSTEAFFGQGTRLTVV.

The CDR3 reads CASSIDFRSERGYTF. The CDR3, as DNA: TGTGCCAGTAGTATAGATTTCAGGAGTGAGCGGGGCTACACCTTC. The rearrangement links TRBV19 to TRBJ1-2, with D hard to call. From germline, CDR1 is LNHDA and CDR2 SQIVND (reference sequence). The CDR3 has 15 amino acids. V dropped 0 bases and J dropped 8 bases, with 16 bases sitting between them.

The chain is built from TRBV9 and TRBJ2-7; no definite D call. The CDR3 has 13 amino acids. Per the germline V gene, CDR1 is SGDLS and CDR2 is YYNGEE. Between the trimmed V and J ends, which lost 0 bases and 5 bases, there was a span of 9 bases. The CDR3 DNA reads TGTGCCAGCAGCGTAGGGCTAGTCCACGAGCAGTACTTC. It specifies CASSVGLVHEQYF.

The V and J genes are TRBV5-4 and TRBJ2-1, with 11 bases aligning to TRBD2. CDR3 size: 17 residues. Germline CDR1 and CDR2: SGHNT and YYREEE (reference sequence). Trimming removed 2 bases from V and 0 bases from J; junction bases left unmatched: 4. The CDR3 coding sequence is TGTGCCAGCAGCTTAGGACTAGCGGGCAGCTCCTACAATGAGCAGTTCTTC. Translating gives CASSLGLAGSSYNEQFF.

The chain joins TRBV28 to TRBJ1-2; D is perhaps TRBD1 (5 bases). The germline V gene has CDR1 MDHEN and CDR2 SYDVKM. Trimming pared 2 bases from V and 5 bases from J, leaving 15 bases between. The CDR3 loop spans 15 amino acids. The CDR3: CASSLGGNLPYGYTF. The CDR3 DNA follows: TGTGCCAGCAGTTTAGGGGGGAATCTCCCATATGGCTACACCTTC.

CDR3 nucleotides: TGTGCCAGCAGCTCCTCTAGCGGGGGGGCGCGGGAGCAGTACTTC. This translates into CASSSSSGGAREQYF. This sequence joins TRBV7-2 and TRBJ2-7, with 12 bases matching TRBD2. J was trimmed by 7 bases and V by 4 bases; bases with no gene match: 8. The CDR3 contains 15 residues. Germline CDR1 reads SGHTA; CDR2 reads FQGNSA.

V is TRBV10-3 and J is TRBJ1-2, with D possibly matching TRBD1 (5 bases). CDR1 is ENHRY and CDR2 is SYGVKD in the germline V gene. The germline V and J ends were trimmed by 2 bases and 0 bases, with 22 bases remaining between them. CDR3 length equals 19 residues. CDR3 in amino acids: CAISERGRERLASNYGYTF. As DNA, the CDR3 is TGTGCCATCAGTGAGAGGGGTAGGGAACGACTGGCTTCTAACTATGGCTACACCTTC.

V gene TRBV2 combines with J gene TRBJ2-5; D unresolved. Germline CDR1 SNHLY, CDR2 FYNNEI. The V gene lost 5 bases and the J gene lost 2 bases, with 3 bases spanning the gap. The CDR3 length is 11 residues. Written as DNA, the CDR3 is TGTGCCAGCAGTCTGCAAGAGACCCAGTACTTC. It encodes CASSLQETQYF.

The gene calls are TRBV5-4 and TRBJ2-5; D not resolved. Trimming took 0 bases from V and 1 from J, leaving 19 bases between them. CDR3 size: 18 residues. The germline CDR1 and CDR2 sequences are SGHNT and YYREEE (reference sequence). The CDR3 nucleotides read TGTGCCAGCAGCTTGGGGCTTTTGGGCTTTCGAAGCCAAGAGACCCAGTACTTC. This translates into CASSLGLLGFRSQETQYF.

V and J are TRBV6-2 or TRBV6-3 and TRBJ1-5, with TRBD1 matching over 7 bases. The junction had 8 bases not matched to a gene; V was cut back by 4 bases and J by 8 bases. The CDR3 runs 14 residues. In germline, CDR1 is MNHEY, CDR2 SVGEGT. CDR3 amino acids: CASSSGGVIEPQHF. In nucleotides, the CDR3 is TGTGCCAGCAGTTCAGGGGGGGTGATTGAGCCCCAGCATTTT.

The chain recombines TRBV27 with TRBJ1-5, with 8 bases lining up with TRBD1. Germline CDR1 reads MNHEY; CDR2 reads SMNVEV (reference sequence). The CDR3 has 14 amino acids. V shed 5 bases, J shed 5 bases, and the junction held 5 bases outside the gene matches. The CDR3 loop is CASSPGTGYQPQHF. The CDR3 DNA reads as TGTGCCAGCAGTCCAGGGACAGGCTATCAGCCCCAGCATTTT.

The CDR3 DNA sequence: TGCGCCAGCAGCCAAGACGGGGGAGCCCTTTACAATGAGCAGTTCTTC. Its translation: CASSQDGGALYNEQFF. The V gene is TRBV4-1, the J gene TRBJ2-1; the D gene is possibly TRBD2 (6 bases). Trimming stripped 0 bases from V and 4 bases from J, with 13 bases between. Per the germline V gene, CDR1 is MGHRA and CDR2 is YSYEKL. This CDR3 is built from 16 residues.

The genes are TRBV19 and TRBJ2-7; TRBD2 might be the D (6 bases). Germline loops: CDR1 LNHDA, CDR2 SQIVND (reference sequence). Trimming pared 4 bases from V and 0 bases from J, leaving 16 bases between. This CDR3 has 16 residues. Here the CDR3 DNA reads TGTGCCAGTAGTACCTACCGTGGCGGGGCCTCCTACGAGCAGTACTTC. Protein: CASSTYRGGASYEQYF.

This clone was recorded once. The rearrangement uses TRBV2 and TRBJ1-6; a weak D match, TRBD1 (5 bases). Germline V gene sequence: CDR1 SNHLY, CDR2 FYNNEI. This CDR3 contains 16 residues. V gave up 6 bases and J gave up 1 base, with 13 bases separating them. The CDR3 protein is CASRSRATSYNSPLHF. CDR3 DNA sequence: TGTGCCAGCAGAAGCAGGGCCACATCCTATAATTCACCCCTCCACTTT.

This clone has only a few counts. This chain joins TRBV6-2 or TRBV6-3 and TRBJ2-1, with 7 bases lining up with TRBD1. J lost 6 bases, V lost 5 bases, and 10 bases had no gene match. This CDR3 spans 15 amino acids. Germline CDR1 MNHEY, CDR2 SVGEGT. The chain's CDR3 is CASSTDPDRANEQFF. The CDR3 DNA sequence: TGTGCCAGCAGTACCGACCCCGACAGGGCCAATGAGCAGTTCTTC.

The V gene is TRBV5-4, the J gene TRBJ2-7, with 8 bases identical to TRBD1. Looked up from germline, CDR1 is SGHNT and CDR2 is YYREEE (reference sequence). V shed 4 bases, J shed 3 bases, and the junction held 9 bases outside the gene matches. The CDR3 spans 15 residues. CDR3 sequence: CASSVGGQGIYEQYF. CDR3 in DNA: TGTGCCAGCAGCGTTGGAGGACAGGGTATCTACGAGCAGTACTTC.

The chain is built from TRBV7-2 and TRBJ2-7; TRBD1 matches at 7 bases. This CDR3 has 18 residues. V dropped 2 bases and J dropped 5; count of bases not matched to a gene: 18. Per germline, CDR1 SGHTA and CDR2 FQGNSA. CDR3 protein: CASSLTQKTGTVEDEQYF. The CDR3 DNA is TGTGCCAGCAGCTTAACCCAAAAGACCGGGACAGTGGAGGACGAGCAGTACTTC.

This chain uses TRBV12-3 or TRBV12-4 with TRBJ2-1; D unresolved. With 5 bases removed from V and 6 bases from J, the gap between germline ends came to 5 bases. The CDR3 sequence is 11 residues long. In nucleotides, the CDR3 is TGTGCCAGCAGTCGCTCCAATGAGCAGTTCTTC. This encodes CASSRSNEQFF.